This T cell receptor (beta chain) was observed in a study of metastatic and nonmetastatic thyroid tumors. Study context: The study looked at repertoires side by side in blood and in tumor or nodule tissue from malignant and benign thyroid patients. The study, taken as a whole, reports: Malignant thyroid tumors reportedly exceeded benign nodules significantly in TCR beta diversity, with the difference appearing in blood and tumor.

TCRdb re-analyzed the PCR reads through MiXCR. The data contain 10,000 to 12,000 clones, 28% of them seen just once; the ten biggest clones take up roughly a tenth. This clone was seen repeatedly, ten times or more. No antigen is known for it. There are 15 residues in the CDR3. Germline CDR1 and CDR2: SGDLS and YYNGEE. V lost 4 bases, J lost 4 bases, and 11 bases stayed unmatched. No patient had received any treatment before thyroid surgery. This chain connects TRBV9 to TRBJ2-7; 7 nucleotides line up with TRBD2. The receptor's source is a male donor with papillary thyroid cancer or a benign thyroid nodule (not recorded which). Some clones in this sample may be carry-over from other donors' samples. Material for sequencing was tumor tissue. This chain's CDR3 is CASSPEGRERYEQYF. For the CDR3, the DNA is TGTGCCAGCAGCCCCGAGGGGAGGGAGAGGTACGAGCAGTACTTC.